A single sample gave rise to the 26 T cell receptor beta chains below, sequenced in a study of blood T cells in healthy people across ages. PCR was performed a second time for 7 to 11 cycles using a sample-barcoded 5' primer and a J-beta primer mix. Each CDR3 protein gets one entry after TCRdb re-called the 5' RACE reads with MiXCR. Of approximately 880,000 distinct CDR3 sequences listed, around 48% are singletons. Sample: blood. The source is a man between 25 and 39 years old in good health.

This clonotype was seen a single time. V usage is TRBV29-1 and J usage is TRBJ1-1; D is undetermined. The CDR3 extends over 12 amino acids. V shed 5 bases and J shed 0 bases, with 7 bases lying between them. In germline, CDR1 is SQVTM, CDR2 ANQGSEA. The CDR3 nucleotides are TGCAGCGTTCAGGCCATGAACACTGAAGCTTTCTTT. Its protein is CSVQAMNTEAFF.

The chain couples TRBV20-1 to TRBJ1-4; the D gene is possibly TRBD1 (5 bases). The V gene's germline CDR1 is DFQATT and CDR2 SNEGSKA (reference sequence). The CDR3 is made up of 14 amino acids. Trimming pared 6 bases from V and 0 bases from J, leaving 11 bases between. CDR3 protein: CSAPKGPTNEKLFF. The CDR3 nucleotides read TGCAGTGCCCCGAAGGGGCCAACTAATGAAAAACTGTTTTTT.

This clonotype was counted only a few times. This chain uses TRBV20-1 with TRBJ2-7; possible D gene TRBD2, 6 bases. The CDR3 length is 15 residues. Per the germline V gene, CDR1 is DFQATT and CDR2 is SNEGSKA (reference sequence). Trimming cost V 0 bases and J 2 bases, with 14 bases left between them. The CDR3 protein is CSARDGAGRTYEQYF. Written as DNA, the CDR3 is TGCAGTGCTAGAGATGGTGCGGGGCGGACCTACGAGCAGTACTTC.

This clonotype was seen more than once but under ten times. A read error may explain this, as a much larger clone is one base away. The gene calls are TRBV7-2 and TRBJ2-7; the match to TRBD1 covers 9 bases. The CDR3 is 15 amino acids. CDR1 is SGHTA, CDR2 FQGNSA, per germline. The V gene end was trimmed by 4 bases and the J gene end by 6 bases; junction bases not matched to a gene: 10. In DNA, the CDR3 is TGTGCCAGCAGCTCAACAGGGGGCTATTCCCCCGAGCAGTACTTC. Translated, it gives CASSSTGGYSPEQYF. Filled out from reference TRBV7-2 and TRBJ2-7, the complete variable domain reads GAGVSQSPSNKVTEKGKDVELRCDPISGHTALYWYRQSLGQGLEFLIYFQGNSAPDKSGLPSDRFSAERTGGSVSTLTIQRTQQEDSAVYLCASSSTGGYSPEQYFGPGTRLTVT.

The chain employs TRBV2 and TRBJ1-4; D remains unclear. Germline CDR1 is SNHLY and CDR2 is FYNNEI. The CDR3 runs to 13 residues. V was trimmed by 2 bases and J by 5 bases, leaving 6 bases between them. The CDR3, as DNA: TGTGCCAGCAGTGAACCCCGAAATGAAAAACTGTTTTTT. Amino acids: CASSEPRNEKLFF.

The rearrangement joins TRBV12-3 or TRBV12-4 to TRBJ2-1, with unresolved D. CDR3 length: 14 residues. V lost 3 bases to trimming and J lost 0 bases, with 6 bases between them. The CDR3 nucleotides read TGTGCCAGCAGTTTGGGGTACTCCTACAATGAGCAGTTCTTC. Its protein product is CASSLGYSYNEQFF.

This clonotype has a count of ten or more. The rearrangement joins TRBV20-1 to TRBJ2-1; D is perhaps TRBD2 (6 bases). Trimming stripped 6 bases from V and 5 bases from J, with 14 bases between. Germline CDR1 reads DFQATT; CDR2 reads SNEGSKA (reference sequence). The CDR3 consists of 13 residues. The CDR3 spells CSAGSPGNNEQFF. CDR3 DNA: TGCAGTGCCGGGAGCCCAGGAAACAATGAGCAGTTCTTC.

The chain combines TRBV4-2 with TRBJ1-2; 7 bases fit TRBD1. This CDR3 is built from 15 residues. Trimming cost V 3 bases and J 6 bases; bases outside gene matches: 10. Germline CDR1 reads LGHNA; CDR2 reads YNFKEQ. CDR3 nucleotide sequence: TGTGCCAGCAGCCAGAATGCACAGGGGTATGATGGCTACACCTTC. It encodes CASSQNAQGYDGYTF.

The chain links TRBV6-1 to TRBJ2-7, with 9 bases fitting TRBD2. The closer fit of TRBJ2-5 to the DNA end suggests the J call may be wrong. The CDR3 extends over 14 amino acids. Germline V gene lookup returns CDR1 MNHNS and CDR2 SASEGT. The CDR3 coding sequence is TGTGCCAACACCCAGACTAGCGGACAGGAGACCCAGTACTTC. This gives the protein CANTQTSGQETQYF.

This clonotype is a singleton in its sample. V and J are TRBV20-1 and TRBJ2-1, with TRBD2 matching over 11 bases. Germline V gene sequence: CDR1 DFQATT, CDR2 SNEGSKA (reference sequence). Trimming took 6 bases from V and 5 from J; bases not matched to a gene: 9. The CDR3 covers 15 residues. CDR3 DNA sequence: TGCAGTGCCAAGCCGGGACTAGCGGCGAACAATGAGCAGTTCTTC. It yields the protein CSAKPGLAANNEQFF.

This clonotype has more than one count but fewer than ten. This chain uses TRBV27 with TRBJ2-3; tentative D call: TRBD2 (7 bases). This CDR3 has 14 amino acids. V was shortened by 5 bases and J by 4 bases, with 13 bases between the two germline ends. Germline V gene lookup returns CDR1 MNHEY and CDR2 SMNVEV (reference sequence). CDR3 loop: CASSPLGGADTQYF. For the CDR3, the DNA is TGTGCCAGCAGTCCCCTAGGGGGGGCAGATACGCAGTATTTT.

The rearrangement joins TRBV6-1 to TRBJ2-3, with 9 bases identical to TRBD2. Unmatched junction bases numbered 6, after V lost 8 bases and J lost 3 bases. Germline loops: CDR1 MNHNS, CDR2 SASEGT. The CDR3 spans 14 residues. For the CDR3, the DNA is TGTGCCAGCGCTACAGCGGGGGGAACAGATACGCAGTATTTT. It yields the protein CASATAGGTDTQYF.

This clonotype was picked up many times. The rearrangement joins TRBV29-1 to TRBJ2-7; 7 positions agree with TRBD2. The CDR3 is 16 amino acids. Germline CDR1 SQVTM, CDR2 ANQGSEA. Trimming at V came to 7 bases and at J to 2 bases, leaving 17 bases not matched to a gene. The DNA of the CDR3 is TGCAGCGCTGCGATTAATGGACGCCGGGGGGCCTACGAGCAGTACTTC. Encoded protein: CSAAINGRRGAYEQYF.

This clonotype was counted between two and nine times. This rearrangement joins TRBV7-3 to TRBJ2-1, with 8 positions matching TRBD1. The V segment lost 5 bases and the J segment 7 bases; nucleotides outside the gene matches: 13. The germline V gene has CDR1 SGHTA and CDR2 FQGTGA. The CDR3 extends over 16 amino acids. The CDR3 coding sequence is TGTGCCAGCAGCCTAAACGGCAGGGGGCTCTGGAATGAGCAGTTCTTC. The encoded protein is CASSLNGRGLWNEQFF.

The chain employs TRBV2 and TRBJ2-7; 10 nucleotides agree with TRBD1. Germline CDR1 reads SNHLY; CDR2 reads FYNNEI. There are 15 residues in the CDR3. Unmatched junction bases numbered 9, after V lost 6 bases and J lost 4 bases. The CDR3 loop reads CASRIATGGRYEQYF. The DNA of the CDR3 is TGTGCCAGCAGAATAGCGACAGGGGGCAGGTACGAGCAGTACTTC.

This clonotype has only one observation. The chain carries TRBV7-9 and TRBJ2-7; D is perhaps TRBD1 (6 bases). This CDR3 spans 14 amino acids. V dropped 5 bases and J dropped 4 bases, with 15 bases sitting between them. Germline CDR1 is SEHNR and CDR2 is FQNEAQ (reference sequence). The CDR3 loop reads CASSPTQGRYEQYF. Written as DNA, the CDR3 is TGTGCCAGCAGCCCTACACAGGGCAGATACGAGCAGTACTTC.

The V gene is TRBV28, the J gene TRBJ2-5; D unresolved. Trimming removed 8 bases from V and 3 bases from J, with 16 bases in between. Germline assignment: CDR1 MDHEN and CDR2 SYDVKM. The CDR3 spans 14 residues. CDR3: CASAPKEFEETQYF. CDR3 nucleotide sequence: TGTGCCAGCGCCCCTAAAGAGTTCGAAGAGACCCAGTACTTC.

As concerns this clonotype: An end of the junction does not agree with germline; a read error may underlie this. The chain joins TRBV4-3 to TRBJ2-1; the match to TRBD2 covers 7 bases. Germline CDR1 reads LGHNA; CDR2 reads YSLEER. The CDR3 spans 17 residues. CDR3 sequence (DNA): TGCGCCAACAGCCAGGAGTCTCAGGGACTAATCTACAATGAGCAGTTCTTC. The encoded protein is CANSQESQGLIYNEQFF.

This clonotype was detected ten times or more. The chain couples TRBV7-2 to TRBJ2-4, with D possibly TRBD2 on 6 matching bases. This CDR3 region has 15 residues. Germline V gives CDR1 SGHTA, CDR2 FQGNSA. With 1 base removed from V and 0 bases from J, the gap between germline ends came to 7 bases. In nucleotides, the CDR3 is TGTGCCAGCAGCTTAGGGGGACTAGCCAAAAACATTCAGTACTTC. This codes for CASSLGGLAKNIQYF.

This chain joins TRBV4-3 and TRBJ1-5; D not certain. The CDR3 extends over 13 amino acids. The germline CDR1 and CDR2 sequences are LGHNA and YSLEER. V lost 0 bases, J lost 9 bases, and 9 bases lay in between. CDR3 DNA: TGCGCCAGCAGCCAAGAAATAGGGCTGCCCCAGCATTTT. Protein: CASSQEIGLPQHF.

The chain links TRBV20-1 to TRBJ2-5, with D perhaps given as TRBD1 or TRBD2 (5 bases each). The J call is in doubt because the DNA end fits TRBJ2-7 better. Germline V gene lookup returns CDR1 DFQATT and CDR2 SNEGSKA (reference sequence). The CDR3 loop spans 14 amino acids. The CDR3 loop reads CSARDRLGVYEQYF. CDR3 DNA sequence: TGCAGTGCTAGAGATCGGTTGGGGGTCTACGAGCAGTACTTC.

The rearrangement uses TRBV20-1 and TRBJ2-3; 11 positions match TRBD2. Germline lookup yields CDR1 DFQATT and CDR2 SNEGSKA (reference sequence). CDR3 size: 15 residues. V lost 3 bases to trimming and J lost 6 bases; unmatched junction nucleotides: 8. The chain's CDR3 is CSARNLAGGPDTQYF. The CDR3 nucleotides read TGCAGTGCTAGGAACCTAGCGGGGGGTCCGGATACGCAGTATTTT.

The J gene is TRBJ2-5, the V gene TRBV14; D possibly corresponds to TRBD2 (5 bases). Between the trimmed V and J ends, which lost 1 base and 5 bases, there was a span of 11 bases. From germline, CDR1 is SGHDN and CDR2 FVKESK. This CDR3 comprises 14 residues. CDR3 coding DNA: TGTGCCAGCAGCCAAGGAGGAGGTCCCGAGACCCAGTACTTC. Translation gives CASSQGGGPETQYF.

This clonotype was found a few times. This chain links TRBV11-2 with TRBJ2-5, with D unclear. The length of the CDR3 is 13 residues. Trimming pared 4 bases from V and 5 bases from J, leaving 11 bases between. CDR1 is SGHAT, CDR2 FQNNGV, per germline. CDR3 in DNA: TGTGCCAGCAGCTCGACCCCTCCCGAGACCCAGTACTTC. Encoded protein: CASSSTPPETQYF. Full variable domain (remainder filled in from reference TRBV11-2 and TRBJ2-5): EAGVAQSPRYKIIEKRQSVAFWCNPISGHATLYWYQQILGQGPKLLIQFQNNGVVDDSQLPKDRFSAERLKGVDSTLKIQPAKLEDSAVYLCASSSTPPETQYFGPGTRLLVL.

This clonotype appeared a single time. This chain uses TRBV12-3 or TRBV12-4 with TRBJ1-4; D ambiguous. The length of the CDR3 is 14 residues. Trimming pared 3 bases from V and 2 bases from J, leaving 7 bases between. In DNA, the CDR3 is TGTGCCAGCAGTTTTCGACGGACTAATGAAAAACTGTTTTTT. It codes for CASSFRRTNEKLFF.

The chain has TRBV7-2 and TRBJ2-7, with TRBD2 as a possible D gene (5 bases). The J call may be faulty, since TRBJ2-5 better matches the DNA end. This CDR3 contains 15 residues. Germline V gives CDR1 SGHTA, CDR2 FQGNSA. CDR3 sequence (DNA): TGTGCCAGCACCATTGGCGGAGGTCCTCGGGAGACCCAGTACTTC. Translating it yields CASTIGGGPRETQYF.